The source of this T cell receptor beta chain is a study of cytomegalovirus exposure and HLA in healthy donors. Regarding the study as a whole: Usually a TCR sequence was rare, but some public TCRs were found in many donors. Associated with cytomegalovirus, according to the listing, were 150 to 200 TCR beta chains.

Each of the donors was a healthy bone marrow donor. Though nominally healthy at sampling, donors likely had unrecorded immune exposures. The primer mix had 60 Vbeta and 13 Jbeta primers. Generated by immunoSEQ multiplex PCR, the TCRdb table keeps only in-frame clones and is missing some. Of 95,000 to 150,000 clones in the sample, around 75% were seen once. CDR3 length: 12 amino acids. Trimming stripped 5 bases from V and 3 bases from J, with 8 bases between. Germline V lookup: CDR1 SEHNR, CDR2 FQNEAQ (reference sequence). Of note for this clone: Its matching antigen is unknown.

The sequence was obtained from a man aged 25 to 40 in good health and CMV-seronegative. The chain couples TRBV7-9 to TRBJ2-7; D is unclear. Sequences were obtained from PBMCs. This CDR3 reads CASSPENYEQYF. CDR3 DNA sequence: TGTGCCAGCAGCCCCGAGAACTACGAGCAGTACTTC.